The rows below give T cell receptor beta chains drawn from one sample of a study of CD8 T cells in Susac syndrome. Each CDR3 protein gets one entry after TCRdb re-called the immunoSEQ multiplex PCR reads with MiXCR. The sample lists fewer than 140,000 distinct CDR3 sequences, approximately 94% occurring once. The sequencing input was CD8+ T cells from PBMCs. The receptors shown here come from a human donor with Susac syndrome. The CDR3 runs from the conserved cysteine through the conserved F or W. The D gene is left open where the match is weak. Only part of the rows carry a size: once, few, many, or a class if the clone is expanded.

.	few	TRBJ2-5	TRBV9	CASSGGGLQETQYF	TGTGCCAGCAGCGGGGGCGGGCTTCAAGAGACCCAGTACTTC
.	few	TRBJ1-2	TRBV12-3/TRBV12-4	CASSFGRNYGYTF	TGTGCCAGCAGTTTCGGACGGAACTATGGCTACACCTTC
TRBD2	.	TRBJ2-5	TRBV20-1	CSARPTLAAETQYF	TGCAGTGCTAGACCAACGCTAGCGGCGGAGACCCAGTACTTC
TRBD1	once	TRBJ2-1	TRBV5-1	CASSSQTGEQFF	TGCGCCAGCAGCTCCCAGACAGGGGAGCAGTTCTTC
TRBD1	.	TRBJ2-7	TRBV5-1	CASSSEDRAYEQYF	TGCGCCAGCAGCTCAGAGGACAGGGCCTACGAGCAGTACTTC
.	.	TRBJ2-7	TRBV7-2	CASSLSTRGAYEQYF	TGTGCCAGCAGCTTATCTACCAGGGGGGCCTACGAGCAGTACTTC
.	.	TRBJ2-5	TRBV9	CASSDGGLGETQYF	TGTGCCAGCAGCGACGGGGGCCTGGGGGAGACCCAGTACTTC
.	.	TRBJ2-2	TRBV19	CASSYVTGNTGELFF	TGTGCCAGTAGTTACGTGACAGGGAACACCGGGGAGCTGTTTTTT
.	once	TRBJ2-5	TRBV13	CASSLKGGEQETQYF	TGTGCCAGCAGCTTAAAAGGGGGGGAACAAGAGACCCAGTACTTC
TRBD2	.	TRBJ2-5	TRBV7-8	CASSSNLAGGLETQYF	TGTGCCAGCAGCTCCAACTTAGCGGGGGGGCTAGAGACCCAGTACTTC
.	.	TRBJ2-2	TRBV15	CATSRERFRELFF	TGTGCCACCAGCAGAGAAAGGTTCAGGGAGCTGTTTTTT
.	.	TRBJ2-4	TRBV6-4	CASSDSHGHIQYF	TGTGCCAGCAGTGACTCCCATGGACACATTCAGTACTTC
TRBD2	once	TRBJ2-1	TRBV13	CASSGGGKSYNEQFF	TGTGCCAGCAGCGGGGGGGGGAAATCCTACAATGAGCAGTTCTTC
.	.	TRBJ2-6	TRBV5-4	CASSYVSSGANVLTF	TGTGCCAGCAGCTACGTTAGCTCTGGGGCCAACGTCCTGACTTTC
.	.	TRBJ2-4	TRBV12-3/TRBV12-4	CASRTGKNIQYF	TGTGCCAGCAGGACAGGCAAAAACATTCAGTACTTC
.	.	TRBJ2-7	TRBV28	CASSRPYYEQYF	TGTGCCAGCAGTAGGCCATACTACGAGCAGTACTTC
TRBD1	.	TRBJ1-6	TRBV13	CASSSTGVEDSPLHF	TGTGCCAGCAGCTCGACAGGGGTTGAGGATTCACCCCTCCACTTT
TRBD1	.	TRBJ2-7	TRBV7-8	CASSLGQSPSYEQYF	TGTGCCAGCAGCTTGGGACAGTCACCTTCTTACGAGCAGTACTTC
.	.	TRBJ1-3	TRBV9	CASSVDMGSSGNTIYF	TGTGCCAGCAGCGTAGATATGGGGAGCTCTGGAAACACCATATATTTT
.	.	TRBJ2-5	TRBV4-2	CASSQAQGTPRGETQYF	TGTGCCAGCAGCCAAGCCCAGGGGACTCCCCGAGGAGAGACCCAGTACTTC
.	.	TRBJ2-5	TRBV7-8	CASSLGQLGVETQYF	TGTGCCAGCAGCTTAGGACAACTGGGGGTAGAGACCCAGTACTTC
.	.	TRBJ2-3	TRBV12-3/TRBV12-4	CASSRLSTGTDTQYF	TGTGCCAGCAGTCGCCTTTCGACGGGCACAGATACGCAGTATTTT
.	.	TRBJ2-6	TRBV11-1	CASSYPPGIPFLSGANVLTF	TGTGCCAGCAGCTACCCCCCGGGGATACCTTTTCTCTCTGGGGCCAACGTCCTGACTTTC
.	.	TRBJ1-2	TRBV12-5	CASSQGSGGYTF	TGTGCTAGTTCTCAGGGGAGTGGTGGCTACACCTTC
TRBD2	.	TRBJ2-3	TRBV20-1	CSTQGIAGGLTTDTQYF	TGCAGTACCCAAGGGATAGCGGGGGGGCTCACGACAGATACGCAGTATTTT
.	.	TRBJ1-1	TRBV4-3	CASSQEITGQEAFF	TGCGCCAGCAGCCAAGAAATTACGGGGCAAGAAGCTTTCTTT
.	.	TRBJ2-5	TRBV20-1	CSARDEREFKETQYF	TGCAGTGCTAGAGATGAACGGGAGTTTAAAGAGACCCAGTACTTC
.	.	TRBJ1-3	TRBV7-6	CASSLGDGSGNTIYF	TGTGCCAGCAGCTTGGGAGATGGCTCTGGAAACACCATATATTTT
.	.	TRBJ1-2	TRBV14	CASSLPSQEGYTF	TGTGCCAGCAGCCTACCATCCCAGGAGGGCTACACCTTC
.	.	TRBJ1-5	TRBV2	CASSEGEGDYQPQHF	TGTGCCAGCAGTGAAGGAGAGGGGGATTATCAGCCCCAGCATTTT
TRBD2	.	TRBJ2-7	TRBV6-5	CASSLVSGGSYEQYF	TGTGCCAGCAGCCTTGTGAGCGGGGGGTCTTACGAGCAGTACTTC
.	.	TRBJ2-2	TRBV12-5	CASGLVQGNTGELFF	TGTGCTAGTGGTTTGGTCCAGGGTAATACCGGGGAGCTGTTTTTT
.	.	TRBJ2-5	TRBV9	CASSVAREETQYF	TGTGCCAGCAGCGTAGCCCGAGAAGAGACCCAGTACTTC
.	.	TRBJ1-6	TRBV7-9	CASVLSEAPDSPLHF	TGTGCCAGCGTACTTAGTGAGGCACCGGATTCACCCCTCCACTTT
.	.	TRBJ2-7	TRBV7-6	CASSSSTLGEEQYF	TGTGCCAGCAGCTCCTCTACCCTAGGTGAGGAGCAGTACTTC
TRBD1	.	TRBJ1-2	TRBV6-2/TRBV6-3	CASSSSLPGGGYGYTF	TGTGCCAGCAGTTCAAGCTTGCCAGGGGGCGGATATGGCTACACCTTC